Each of the 15 T cell receptor beta chains below was sequenced from the same sample in a study of blood T cell repertoires in COVID-19. The table came from immunoSEQ multiplex PCR; TCRdb's copy has only in-frame clones and leaves some out. The table includes 210,000 or so clones, 83% detected once. Sequencing was carried out using peripheral blood. The source of these receptors is a woman in her twenties or thirties with COVID-19, enrolled during active disease.

This clone was detected a few times. This chain joins TRBV7-2 and TRBJ1-5; D is uncertain. V gave up 1 base and J gave up 9 bases, with 13 bases separating them. CDR1 and CDR2 (germline): SGHTA, FQGNSA. CDR3 size: 14 residues. The CDR3 loop is CASSLGDASGPQHF. CDR3 bases: TGTGCCAGCAGCTTAGGAGATGCGTCCGGGCCCCAGCATTTT.

The chain is built from TRBV14 and TRBJ1-6; D is undetermined. Trimming took off 1 base at V and 7 bases at J, with 14 bases between the two ends. Germline V CDR1 and CDR2: SGHDN, FVKESK. The CDR3 length is 16 residues. CDR3 protein: CASSQGPGIANSPLHF. CDR3 sequence (DNA): TGTGCCAGCAGCCAAGGACCGGGGATAGCGAATTCACCCCTCCACTTT.

The V gene is TRBV9, the J gene TRBJ2-1; 8 bases fit TRBD1. CDR1 is SGDLS, CDR2 YYNGEE, per germline. The CDR3 is 14 amino acids. V dropped 4 bases and J dropped 9; count of bases not matched to a gene: 9. The CDR3 is CASSPEQGDPEQFF. The CDR3, as DNA: TGTGCCAGCAGCCCAGAACAGGGGGACCCTGAGCAGTTCTTC.

The rearrangement uses TRBV6-6 and TRBJ1-6; the match to TRBD1 covers 10 bases. CDR3 size: 16 residues. With 6 bases clipped from V and 4 bases from J, the junction kept 6 bases outside the gene matches. The V gene's germline CDR1 is MNHNY and CDR2 SVGAGI (reference sequence). CDR3 residues: CASSPGTGAYNSPLHF. CDR3 DNA: TGTGCCAGCAGCCCCGGGACAGGGGCTTATAATTCACCCCTCCACTTT.

The V gene is TRBV15, the J gene TRBJ2-5; 10 bases are a match to TRBD1. V shed 6 bases, J shed 2 bases, and the junction held 12 bases outside the gene matches. CDR1 is LNHNV, CDR2 YYDKDF, per germline (reference sequence). The CDR3 is 17 residues long. Here the CDR3 DNA reads TGTGCCACCAGGAAAGGCACCGGGACAGGGGATCAAGAGACCCAGTACTTC. This encodes CATRKGTGTGDQETQYF. The full variable domain, with the rest looked up from reference TRBV15 and TRBJ2-5, is DAMVIQNPRYQVTQFGKPVTLSCSQTLNHNVMYWYQQKSSQAPKLLFHYYDKDFNNEADTPDNFQSRRPNTSFCFLDIRSPGLGDTAMYLCATRKGTGTGDQETQYFGPGTRLLVL.

This chain connects TRBV7-2 to TRBJ1-6; 10 bases line up with TRBD1. Trimming removed 5 bases from V and 8 bases from J; junction bases left unmatched: 3. CDR3 length: 14 amino acids. CDR1 and CDR2 (germline): SGHTA, FQGNSA. CDR3 amino acids: CASSTGTGDSPLHF. As DNA, the CDR3 is TGTGCCAGCAGCACGGGGACAGGGGATTCACCCCTCCACTTT.

The chain employs TRBV7-2 and TRBJ2-2, with 10 bases matching TRBD1. Trimming took 3 bases from V and 6 from J; bases not matched to a gene: 7. The CDR3 is 16 residues long. Germline V gene sequence: CDR1 SGHTA, CDR2 FQGNSA. This chain's CDR3 is CASSFKGTGEPGELFF. The CDR3 coding sequence is TGTGCCAGCAGCTTCAAAGGGACAGGGGAACCCGGGGAGCTGTTTTTT.

This clone has more than one count but fewer than ten. J is TRBJ2-1 and V is TRBV7-9; 14 bases align to TRBD2. The V and J ends lost 5 bases and 8 bases, in that order; junction bases with no gene match: 5. The germline V gene has CDR1 SEHNR and CDR2 FQNEAQ (reference sequence). The CDR3 spans 15 residues. The chain's CDR3 is CASSRGLAGEHEQFF. The CDR3 coding sequence is TGTGCCAGCAGCCGGGGACTAGCGGGAGAACATGAGCAGTTCTTC.

This sequence joins TRBV7-9 and TRBJ1-1, with D maybe TRBD1 (5 bases). Trimming left V 4 bases short and J 8 bases short, with 14 bases between. The germline V gene has CDR1 SEHNR and CDR2 FQNEAQ (reference sequence). This CDR3 contains 13 residues. This CDR3 is CASSSKGLPEAFF. The CDR3 region has the DNA TGTGCCAGCAGCTCAAAGGGGTTACCAGAAGCTTTCTTT.

J is TRBJ1-2 and V is TRBV5-1; D might be TRBD1 (6 bases). CDR3 length: 14 residues. Germline values: CDR1 SGHRS, CDR2 YFSETQ. V was trimmed by 4 bases and J by 0 bases, leaving 10 bases between them. CDR3 residues: CASSGDKANYGYTF. CDR3 in DNA: TGCGCCAGCAGCGGGGACAAGGCTAACTATGGCTACACCTTC.

This clone has a handful of counts. The rearrangement joins TRBV6-1 to TRBJ2-1, with D hard to call. Trimming took 2 bases from V and 0 from J, leaving 8 bases between them. CDR3 length equals 15 residues. Germline V gives CDR1 MNHNS, CDR2 SASEGT. The CDR3 is CASSENPSSYNEQFF. The CDR3 bases are TGTGCCAGCAGTGAAAACCCCAGCTCCTACAATGAGCAGTTCTTC.

The rearrangement links TRBV2 to TRBJ2-1; TRBD2 might be the D (6 bases). The germline CDR1 and CDR2 sequences are SNHLY and FYNNEI. CDR3 size: 14 residues. V was clipped by 6 bases and J by 4 bases, with 13 bases between them. The DNA for the CDR3 is TGTGCCAGCAGCTCCGCGGGAAGGTACAATGAGCAGTTCTTC. Protein product: CASSSAGRYNEQFF.

The J gene is TRBJ2-7, the V gene TRBV19; TRBD1 aligns across 7 bases. With V trimmed by 5 bases and J by 2 bases, 6 bases remained unmatched. CDR3 size: 14 residues. Germline V CDR1 and CDR2: LNHDA, SQIVND (reference sequence). The CDR3 loop reads CASSVGTAPYEQYF. For the CDR3, the DNA is TGTGCCAGTAGTGTCGGGACAGCCCCCTACGAGCAGTACTTC.

The chain couples TRBV6-1 to TRBJ1-2; D is possibly TRBD1 (5 bases). This CDR3 has 13 amino acids. Germline-derived CDR1 and CDR2 are MNHNS and SASEGT. V lost 2 bases to trimming and J lost 6 bases, with 10 bases between them. CDR3 in amino acids: CASSEPRGDGYTF. The CDR3 region has the DNA TGTGCCAGCAGTGAACCGCGGGGGGATGGCTACACCTTC.

The chain employs TRBV7-9 and TRBJ2-1, with D uncertain. Trimming stripped 6 bases from V and 1 base from J, with 10 bases between. Germline CDR1 is SEHNR and CDR2 is FQNEAQ (reference sequence). The CDR3 contains 14 residues. The CDR3, as DNA: TGTGCCAGCAGTTTACAGATATCCTACAATGAGCAGTTCTTC. It yields the protein CASSLQISYNEQFF.